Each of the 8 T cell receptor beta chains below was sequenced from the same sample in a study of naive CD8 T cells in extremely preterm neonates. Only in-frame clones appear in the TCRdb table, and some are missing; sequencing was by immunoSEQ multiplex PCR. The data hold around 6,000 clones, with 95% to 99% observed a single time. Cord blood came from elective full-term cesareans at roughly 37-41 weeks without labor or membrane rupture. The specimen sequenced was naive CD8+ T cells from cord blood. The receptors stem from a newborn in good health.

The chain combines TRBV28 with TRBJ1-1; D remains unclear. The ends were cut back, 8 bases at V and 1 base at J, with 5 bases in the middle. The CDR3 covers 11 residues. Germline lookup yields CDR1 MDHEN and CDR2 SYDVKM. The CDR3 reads CASLRNTEAFF. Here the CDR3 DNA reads TGTGCCAGCCTCAGGAACACTGAAGCTTTCTTT.

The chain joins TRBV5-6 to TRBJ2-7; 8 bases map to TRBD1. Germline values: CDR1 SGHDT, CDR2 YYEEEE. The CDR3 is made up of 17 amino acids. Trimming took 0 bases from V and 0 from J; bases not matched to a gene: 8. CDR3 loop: CASSLGVWDRSSYEQYF. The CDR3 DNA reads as TGTGCCAGCAGCTTGGGAGTTTGGGACAGGAGCTCCTACGAGCAGTACTTC.

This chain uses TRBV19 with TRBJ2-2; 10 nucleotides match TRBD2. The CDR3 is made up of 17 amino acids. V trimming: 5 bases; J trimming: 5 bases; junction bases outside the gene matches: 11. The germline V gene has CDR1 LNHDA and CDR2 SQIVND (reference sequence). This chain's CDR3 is CASSWASGRTRTGELFF. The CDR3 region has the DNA TGTGCCAGTAGTTGGGCTAGCGGGAGAACAAGGACCGGGGAGCTGTTTTTT. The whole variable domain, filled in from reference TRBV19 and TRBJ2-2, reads DGGITQSPKYLFRKEGQNVTLSCEQNLNHDAMYWYRQDPGQGLRLIYYSQIVNDFQKGDIAEGYSVSREKKESFPLTVTSAQKNPTAFYLCASSWASGRTRTGELFFGEGSRLTVL.

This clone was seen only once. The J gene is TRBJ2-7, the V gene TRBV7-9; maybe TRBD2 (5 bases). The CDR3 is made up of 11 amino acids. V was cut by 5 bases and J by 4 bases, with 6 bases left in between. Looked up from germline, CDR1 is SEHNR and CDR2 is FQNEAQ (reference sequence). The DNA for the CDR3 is TGTGCCAGCAGCCCGGGGTACGAGCAGTACTTC. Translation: CASSPGYEQYF.

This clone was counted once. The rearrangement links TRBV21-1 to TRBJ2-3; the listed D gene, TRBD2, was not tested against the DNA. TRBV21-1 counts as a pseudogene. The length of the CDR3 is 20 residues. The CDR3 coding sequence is TGTGCCAGCAGCAAAGCGCTGGGGACTAGCGGGGGGGCTATTACAGATACGCAGTATTTT. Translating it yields CASSKALGTSGGAITDTQYF.

The CDR3 region is CAISESGGYEQYF. In nucleotides, the CDR3 is TGTGCCATCAGTGAGTCGGGGGGCTACGAGCAGTACTTC. The V call is TRBV10-3, the J call TRBJ2-7; weak D call: TRBD2 (6 bases). The CDR3 extends over 13 amino acids. Trimming cost V 0 bases and J 3 bases, with 6 bases left between them. Germline V gives CDR1 ENHRY, CDR2 SYGVKD.

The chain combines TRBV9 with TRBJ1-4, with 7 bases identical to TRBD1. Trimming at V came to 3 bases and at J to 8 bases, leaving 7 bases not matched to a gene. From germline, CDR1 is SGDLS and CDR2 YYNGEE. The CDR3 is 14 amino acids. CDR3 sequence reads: CASSGRDSHEKLFF. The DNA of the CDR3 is TGTGCCAGCAGCGGCCGGGACAGCCACGAAAAACTGTTTTTT.

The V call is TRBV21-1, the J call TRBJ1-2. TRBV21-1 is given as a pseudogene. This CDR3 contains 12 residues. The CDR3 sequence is CASSKGRVGYTF. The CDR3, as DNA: TGTGCCAGCAGCAAAGGTCGGGTTGGCTACACCTTC.